Below, one T cell receptor beta chain is given with its context. Antigen specificity is unknown. This sample was taken from a study of OX40 agonist ivuxolimab in advanced cancers. Study information: Prior checkpoint blockade (anti-PD-1, anti-PD-L1 or anti-CTLA-4) was permitted; around 37% had it.

CDR1 and CDR2 (germline): SGHAT, FQNNGV. CDR3 length equals 17 residues. Trimming cost V 1 base and J 11 bases, with 24 bases left between them. Using immunoSEQ multiplex PCR, the repertoire was profiled, and TCRdb retains in-frame clones only, with some absent. Among some 54,000 clones listed, 77% were seen once. Study-level findings and limits: The antigens recognized by the expanded peripheral T cells, that is their antigen specificity, were not determined.

This receptor was obtained from an adult with an advanced solid tumor such as melanoma, head and neck, liver or kidney cancer. This material consisted of CD4+ or CD8+ T cells sorted from blood, taken in a trial of the OX40 agonist ivuxolimab. The V gene is TRBV11-2, the J gene TRBJ2-1; weak D call: TRBD2 (5 bases). The CDR3 protein is CASSLADSSYAFGKQFF. CDR3 DNA sequence: TGTGCCAGCAGCTTAGCCGATTCTAGCTACGCCTTCGGGAAGCAGTTCTTC.